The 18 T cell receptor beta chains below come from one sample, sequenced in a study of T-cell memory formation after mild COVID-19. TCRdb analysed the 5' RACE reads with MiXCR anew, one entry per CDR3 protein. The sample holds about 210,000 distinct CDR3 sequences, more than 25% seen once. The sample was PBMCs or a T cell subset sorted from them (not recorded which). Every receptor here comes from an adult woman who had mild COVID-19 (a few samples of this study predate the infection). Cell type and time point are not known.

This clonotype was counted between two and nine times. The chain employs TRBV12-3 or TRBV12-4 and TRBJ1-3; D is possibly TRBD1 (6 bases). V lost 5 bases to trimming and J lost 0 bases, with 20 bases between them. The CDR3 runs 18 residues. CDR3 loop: CASSGALDRLFSGNTIYF. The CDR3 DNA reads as TGTGCCAGCAGTGGAGCATTGGACAGACTTTTCTCTGGAAACACCATATATTTT.

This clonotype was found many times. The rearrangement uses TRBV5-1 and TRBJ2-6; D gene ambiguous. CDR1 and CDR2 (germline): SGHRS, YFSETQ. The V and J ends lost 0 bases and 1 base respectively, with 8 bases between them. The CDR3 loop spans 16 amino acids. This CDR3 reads CASSLEASSGANVLTF. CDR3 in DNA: TGCGCCAGCAGCTTGGAGGCCTCATCTGGGGCCAACGTCCTGACTTTC.

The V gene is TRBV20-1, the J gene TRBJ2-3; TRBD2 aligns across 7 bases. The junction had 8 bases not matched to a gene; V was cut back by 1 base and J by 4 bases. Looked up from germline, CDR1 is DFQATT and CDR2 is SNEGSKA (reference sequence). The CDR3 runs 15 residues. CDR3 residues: CSARVSYRGADTQYF. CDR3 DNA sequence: TGCAGTGCTAGAGTATCATATCGGGGGGCAGATACGCAGTATTTT.

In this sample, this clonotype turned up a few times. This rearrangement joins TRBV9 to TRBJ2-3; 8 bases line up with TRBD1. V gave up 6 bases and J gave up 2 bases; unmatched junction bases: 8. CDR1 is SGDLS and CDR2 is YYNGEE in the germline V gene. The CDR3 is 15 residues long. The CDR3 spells CASTTGTGTTDTQYF. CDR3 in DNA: TGTGCCAGCACCACCGGGACAGGAACCACAGATACGCAGTATTTT.

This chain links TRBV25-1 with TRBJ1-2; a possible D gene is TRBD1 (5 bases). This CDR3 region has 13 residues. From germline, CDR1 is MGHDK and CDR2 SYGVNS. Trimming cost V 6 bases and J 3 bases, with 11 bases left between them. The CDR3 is CASRGGRHYGYTF. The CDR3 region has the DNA TGTGCCAGCAGGGGGGGACGGCACTATGGCTACACCTTC.

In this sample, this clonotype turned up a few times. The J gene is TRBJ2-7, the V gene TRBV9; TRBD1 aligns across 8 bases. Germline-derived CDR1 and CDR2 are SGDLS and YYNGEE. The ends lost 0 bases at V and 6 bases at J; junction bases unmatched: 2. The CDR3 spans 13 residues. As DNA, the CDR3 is TGTGCCAGCAGCGTAGGGACAGGGCTCGAGCAGTACTTC. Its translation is CASSVGTGLEQYF.

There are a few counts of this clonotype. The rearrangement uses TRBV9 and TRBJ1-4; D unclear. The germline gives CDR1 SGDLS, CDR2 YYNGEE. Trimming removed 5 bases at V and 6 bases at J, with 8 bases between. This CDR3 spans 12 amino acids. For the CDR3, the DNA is TGTGCCAGCAGTAAAAATGATGAAAAACTGTTTTTT. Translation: CASSKNDEKLFF.

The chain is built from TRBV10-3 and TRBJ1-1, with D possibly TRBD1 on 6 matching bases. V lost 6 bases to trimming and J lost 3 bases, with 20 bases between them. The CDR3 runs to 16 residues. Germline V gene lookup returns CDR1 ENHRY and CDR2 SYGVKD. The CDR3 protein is CAISGIGTPPDTEAFF. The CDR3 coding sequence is TGTGCCATCAGCGGAATTGGGACACCACCCGACACTGAAGCTTTCTTT.

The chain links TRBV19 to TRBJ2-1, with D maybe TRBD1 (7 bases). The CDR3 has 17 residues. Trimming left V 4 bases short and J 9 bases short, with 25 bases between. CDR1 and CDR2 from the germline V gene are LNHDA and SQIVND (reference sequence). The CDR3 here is CASSSGQVRGGAREQFF. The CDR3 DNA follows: TGTGCCAGTAGTAGCGGACAGGTACGTGGCGGGGCCCGTGAGCAGTTCTTC.

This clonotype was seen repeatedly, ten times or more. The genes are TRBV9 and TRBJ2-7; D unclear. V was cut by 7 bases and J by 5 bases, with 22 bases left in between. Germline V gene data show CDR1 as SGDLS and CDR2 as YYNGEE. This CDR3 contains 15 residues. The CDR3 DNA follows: TGTGCCAGCGGCGGCGGCGAGGAAGGGTACAACGAGCAGTACTTC. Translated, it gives CASGGGEEGYNEQYF.

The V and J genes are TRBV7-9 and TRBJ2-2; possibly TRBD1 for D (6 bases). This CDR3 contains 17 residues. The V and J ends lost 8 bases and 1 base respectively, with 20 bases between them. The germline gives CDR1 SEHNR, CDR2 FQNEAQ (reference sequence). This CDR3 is CASDLESGTRNTGELFF. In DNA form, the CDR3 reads TGTGCCAGCGACTTAGAGTCGGGGACAAGGAACACCGGGGAGCTGTTTTTT.

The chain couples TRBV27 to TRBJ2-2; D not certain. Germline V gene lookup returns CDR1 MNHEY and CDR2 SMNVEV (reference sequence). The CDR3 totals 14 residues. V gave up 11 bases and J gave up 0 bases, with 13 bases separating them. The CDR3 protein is CAGKRTANTGELFF. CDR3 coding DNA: TGTGCCGGGAAGAGAACCGCGAACACCGGGGAGCTGTTTTTT.

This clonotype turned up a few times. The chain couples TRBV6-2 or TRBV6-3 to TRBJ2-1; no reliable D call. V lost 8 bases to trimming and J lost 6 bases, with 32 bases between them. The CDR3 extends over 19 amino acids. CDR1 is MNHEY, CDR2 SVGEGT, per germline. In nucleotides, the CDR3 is TGTGCCAGCCGATTTTTTCCCTCCTCCGCGGCCCACGCCTCCAATGAGCAGTTCTTC. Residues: CASRFFPSSAAHASNEQFF.

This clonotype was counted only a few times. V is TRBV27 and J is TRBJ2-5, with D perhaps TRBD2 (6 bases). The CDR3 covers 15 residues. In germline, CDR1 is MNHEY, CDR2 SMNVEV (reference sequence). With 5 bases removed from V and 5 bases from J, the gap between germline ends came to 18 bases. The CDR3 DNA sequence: TGTGCCAGCAGTCCTCCCGGGAGCTCCGGGGAGACCCAGTACTTC. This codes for CASSPPGSSGETQYF.

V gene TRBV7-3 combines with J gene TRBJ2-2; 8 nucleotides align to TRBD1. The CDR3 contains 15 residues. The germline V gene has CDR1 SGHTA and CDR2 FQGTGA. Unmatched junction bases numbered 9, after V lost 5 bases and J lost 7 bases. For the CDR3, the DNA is TGTGCCAGCAGCCCCAGGGGGCAGCAAGGCGGGGAGCTGTTTTTT. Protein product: CASSPRGQQGGELFF.

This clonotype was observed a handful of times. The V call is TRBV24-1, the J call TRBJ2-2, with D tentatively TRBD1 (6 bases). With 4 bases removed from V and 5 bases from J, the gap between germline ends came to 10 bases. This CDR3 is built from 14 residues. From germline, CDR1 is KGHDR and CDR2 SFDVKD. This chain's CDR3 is CATSDLTGTGELFF. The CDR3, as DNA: TGTGCCACCAGTGACCTTACAGGGACCGGGGAGCTGTTTTTT.

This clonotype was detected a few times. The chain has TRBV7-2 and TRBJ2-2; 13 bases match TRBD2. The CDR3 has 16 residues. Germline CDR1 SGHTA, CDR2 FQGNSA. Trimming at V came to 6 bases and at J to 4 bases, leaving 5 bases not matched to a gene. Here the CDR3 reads CASSWTSGRGTGELFF. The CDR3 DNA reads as TGTGCCAGCAGTTGGACTAGCGGGAGAGGCACCGGGGAGCTGTTTTTT.

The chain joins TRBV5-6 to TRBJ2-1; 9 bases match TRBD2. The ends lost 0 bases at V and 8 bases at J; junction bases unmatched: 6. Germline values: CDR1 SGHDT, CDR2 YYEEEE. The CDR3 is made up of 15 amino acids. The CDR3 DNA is TGTGCCAGCAGCTTGGGTAGCGGGAGAATAGATGAGCAGTTCTTC. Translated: CASSLGSGRIDEQFF.